Following are 2 T cell receptor beta chains from one sample sequenced in a study of CD8 T cells in acute hepatitis C reinfection. General study findings and limits: All groups preferentially used TRBV04 and TRBV06, which was not due to overrepresentation in the naive pool.

The time point is: acute HCV infection, within 168 days of estimated infection date. Sequencing of hepatitis C virus-specific cells was done ex vivo rather than after in vitro expansion. The table came from immunoSEQ multiplex PCR; TCRdb's copy has only in-frame clones and leaves some out. Of about a thousand clones listed, approximately 63% are singletons. The material sequenced was HCV NS3-1073 tetramer-sorted CD8+ T cells from PBMCs, taken during acute infection. The origin of the receptors is a woman aged 18-29 years who spontaneously cleared hepatitis C infection.

The CDR3, as DNA: TGTGCCAGCAGCCAAGATGGGGGTTGGTTAGAATGGACAACTGAAGCTTTCTTT. Its translation: CASSQDGGWLEWTTEAFF. The rearrangement links TRBV4-2 to TRBJ1-1; the D gene is possibly TRBD1 (5 bases). This CDR3 region has 18 residues. The germline V gene encodes CDR1 LGHNA and CDR2 YNFKEQ. V gave up 0 bases and J gave up 5 bases, with 22 bases separating them.

This clone was observed a handful of times. This rearrangement joins TRBV30 to TRBJ1-3; D is unresolved. Trimming took off 2 bases at V and 0 bases at J, with 8 bases between the two ends. Looked up from germline, CDR1 is GTSNPN and CDR2 is SVGIG (reference sequence). This CDR3 is 14 amino acids long. The CDR3 DNA reads TGTGCCTGGAGTTCAGGCCTCTCTGGAAACACCATATATTTT. Translated: CAWSSGLSGNTIYF. Based on the CDR3 plus reference TRBV30 and TRBJ1-3, the full variable domain is SQTIHQWPATLVQPVGSPLSLECTVEGTSNPNLYWYRQAAGRGLQLLFYSVGIGQISSEVPQNLSASRPQDRQFILSSKKLLLSDSGFYLCAWSSGLSGNTIYFGEGSWLTVV.